This entry lists 13 T cell receptor beta chains sequenced from one sample in a study of T cell responses to AZD1222 COVID-19 vaccine. Profiled with immunoSEQ multiplex PCR; TCRdb holds only in-frame clones, not every one. The sample holds more than 95,000 clones, over 90% seen once. Sequencing was performed on peripheral blood, taken on day 0 of AZD1222 vaccination. The source of these receptors is an adult in good health.

This sequence joins TRBV9 and TRBJ1-6; D is uncertain. The CDR3 spans 13 residues. From germline, CDR1 is SGDLS and CDR2 YYNGEE. V was pared by 6 bases and J by 4 bases, with 8 bases between. The CDR3 spells CASTASYNSPLHF. CDR3 bases: TGTGCCAGCACGGCCAGTTATAATTCACCCCTCCACTTT. The full variable domain, with the rest looked up from reference TRBV9 and TRBJ1-6, is DSGVTQTPKHLITATGQRVTLRCSPRSGDLSVYWYQQSLDQGLQFLIQYYNGEERAKGNILERFSAQQFPDLHSELNLSSLELGDSALYFCASTASYNSPLHFGNGTRLTVT.

The chain uses TRBV12-3 or TRBV12-4 and TRBJ2-7; the D is unclear. Trimming stripped 9 bases from V and 0 bases from J, with 12 bases between. The CDR3 has 13 amino acids. CDR3 DNA sequence: TGTGCCAGTAGTAGGTTCAGCTCCTACGAGCAGTACTTC. Amino acid sequence: CASSRFSSYEQYF.

The J gene is TRBJ2-2, the V gene TRBV7-3; tentatively, D is TRBD1 (5 bases). CDR1 and CDR2 (germline): SGHTA, FQGTGA. The CDR3 consists of 12 residues. V shed 1 base and J shed 9 bases, with 6 bases lying between them. The chain's CDR3 is CASSLNRRELFF. The CDR3 DNA sequence: TGTGCCAGCAGCTTAAACAGGCGGGAGCTGTTTTTT.

V usage is TRBV18 and J usage is TRBJ2-3; no clear D. Trimming removed 1 base at V and 5 bases at J, with 7 bases between. Germline assignment: CDR1 KGHSH and CDR2 LQKENI. The CDR3 has 13 amino acids. The CDR3 coding sequence is TGTGCCAGCTCACCACTTCGAAAAGATACGCAGTATTTT. This encodes CASSPLRKDTQYF.

The V gene is TRBV5-6, the J gene TRBJ1-6, with 9 bases lining up with TRBD1. CDR1 is SGHDT and CDR2 is YYEEEE in the germline V gene. The V and J ends lost 4 bases and 5 bases, in that order; junction bases with no gene match: 7. This CDR3 spans 16 amino acids. The CDR3 region has the DNA TGTGCCAGCAGCCCCGGGACAGGGCGTAATAATTCACCCCTCCACTTT. It translates to CASSPGTGRNNSPLHF.

The rearrangement uses TRBV10-3 and TRBJ2-2, with 8 positions matching TRBD1. Trimming cost V 10 bases and J 3 bases; bases outside gene matches: 1. This CDR3 is built from 12 residues. The germline CDR1 and CDR2 sequences are ENHRY and SYGVKD. The CDR3 loop is CATQGDTGELFF. In nucleotides, the CDR3 is TGTGCCACACAGGGGGACACCGGGGAGCTGTTTTTT.

The chain employs TRBV6-2 or TRBV6-3 and TRBJ2-4, with a tentative D call TRBD2 (5 bases). The CDR3 contains 12 residues. Germline CDR1 MNHEY, CDR2 SVGEGT. V lost 4 bases to trimming and J lost 15 bases, with 16 bases between them. In DNA form, the CDR3 reads TGTGCCAGCAGTTCGGACTGGAGCCGAAGGTACTTC. It is translated as CASSSDWSRRYF.

This clone was counted only a few times. The J gene is TRBJ1-6, the V gene TRBV6-5; D remains ambiguous. Germline CDR1 MNHEY, CDR2 SVGAGI. This CDR3 has 13 residues. V lost 2 bases, J lost 7 bases, and 6 bases lay in between. CDR3 in amino acids: CASSYVTNSPLHF. In nucleotides, the CDR3 is TGTGCCAGCAGTTACGTAACAAATTCACCCCTCCACTTT.

V gene TRBV28 combines with J gene TRBJ1-1, with D perhaps TRBD1 (5 bases). Germline-derived CDR1 and CDR2 are MDHEN and SYDVKM. The V gene lost 5 bases and the J gene lost 3 bases, with 13 bases spanning the gap. The CDR3 length is 14 residues. CDR3 sequence (DNA): TGTGCCAGCAGTGTCGGGAGGGGCTACACTGAAGCTTTCTTT. Translating it yields CASSVGRGYTEAFF.

This clone was seen only once. This chain connects TRBV5-1 to TRBJ1-4; 8 nucleotides line up with TRBD1. V lost 3 bases, J lost 7 bases, and 8 bases stayed unmatched. The CDR3 is made up of 15 amino acids. Germline V CDR1 and CDR2: SGHRS, YFSETQ. Here the CDR3 reads CASSSSGTGSEKLFF. In DNA form, the CDR3 reads TGCGCCAGCAGCTCCTCGGGGACAGGTAGTGAAAAACTGTTTTTT.

CDR3 sequence reads: CASSLEGAAHEQYF. CDR3 sequence (DNA): TGTGCCAGCAGCTTAGAAGGGGCTGCTCACGAGCAGTACTTC. The rearrangement uses TRBV11-3 and TRBJ2-7; maybe TRBD1 (5 bases). The CDR3 contains 14 residues. V lost 0 bases and J lost 5, with 11 bases in between. Germline-derived CDR1 and CDR2 are SGHNT and YENEEA.

This clone was counted a single time. This chain links TRBV12-5 with TRBJ2-7; TRBD2 is a possible D gene (5 bases). The ends were cut back, 1 base at V and 3 bases at J, with 10 bases in the middle. CDR1 and CDR2 from the germline V gene are LGHNT and FRNRAP. CDR3 length: 14 residues. CDR3 sequence: CASGLDIGLYEQYF. CDR3 sequence (DNA): TGTGCTAGTGGTTTGGATATAGGACTCTACGAGCAGTACTTC.

For the CDR3, the DNA is TGTGCCAGCAATCTACGGGTTGGGTCTGAAGCTTTCTTT. Protein: CASNLRVGSEAFF. The chain is built from TRBV2 and TRBJ1-1; D ambiguous. The V gene's germline CDR1 is SNHLY and CDR2 FYNNEI. The ends were cut back, 7 bases at V and 6 bases at J, with 15 bases in the middle. The CDR3 is 13 residues long.